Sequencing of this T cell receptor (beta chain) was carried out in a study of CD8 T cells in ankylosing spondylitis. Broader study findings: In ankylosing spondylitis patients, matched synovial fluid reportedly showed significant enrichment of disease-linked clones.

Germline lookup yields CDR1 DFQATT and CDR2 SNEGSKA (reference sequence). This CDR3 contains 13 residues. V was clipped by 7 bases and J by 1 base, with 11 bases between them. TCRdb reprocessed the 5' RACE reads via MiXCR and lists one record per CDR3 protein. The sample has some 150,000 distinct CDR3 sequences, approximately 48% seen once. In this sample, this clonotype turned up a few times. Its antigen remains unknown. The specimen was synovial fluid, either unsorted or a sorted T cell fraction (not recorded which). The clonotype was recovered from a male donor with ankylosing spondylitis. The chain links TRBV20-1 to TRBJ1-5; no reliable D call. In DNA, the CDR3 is TGCAGTGTTTCCGGGGTAAGCAATCAGCCCCAGCATTTT. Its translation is CSVSGVSNQPQHF.